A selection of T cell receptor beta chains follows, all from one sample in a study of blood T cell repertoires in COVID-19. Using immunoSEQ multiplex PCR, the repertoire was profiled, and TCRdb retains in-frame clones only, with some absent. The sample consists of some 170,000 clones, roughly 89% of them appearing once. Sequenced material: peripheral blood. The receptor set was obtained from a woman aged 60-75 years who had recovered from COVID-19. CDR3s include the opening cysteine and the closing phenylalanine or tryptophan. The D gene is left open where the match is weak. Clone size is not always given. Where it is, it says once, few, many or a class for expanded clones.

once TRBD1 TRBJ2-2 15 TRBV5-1 CASSLGTGITGELFF TGCGCCAGCAGCTTGGGGACAGGAATTACCGGGGAGCTGTTTTTT
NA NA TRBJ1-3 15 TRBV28 CASSLWSESGNTIYF TGTGCCAGCAGTTTATGGTCAGAATCTGGAAACACCATATATTTT
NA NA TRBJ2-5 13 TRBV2 CASGLSLRETQYF TGTGCCAGCGGTCTTTCGCTCAGAGAGACCCAGTACTTC
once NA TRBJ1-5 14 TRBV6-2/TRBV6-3 CASSYPQYNQPQHF TGTGCCAGCAGTTACCCACAGTACAATCAGCCCCAGCATTTT
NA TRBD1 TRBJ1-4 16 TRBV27 CASRQTGGTTNEKLFF TGTGCCAGCAGACAGACAGGGGGGACAACTAATGAAAAACTGTTTTTT
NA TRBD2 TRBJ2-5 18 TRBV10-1 CASKLRLAGGPQQETQYF TGCGCCAGCAAATTGAGACTAGCGGGGGGGCCGCAGCAAGAGACCCAGTACTTC
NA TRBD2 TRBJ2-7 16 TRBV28 CASSLWWGGGAHEQYF TGTGCCAGCAGTTTATGGTGGGGCGGGGGGGCCCACGAGCAGTACTTC
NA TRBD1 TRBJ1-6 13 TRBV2 CASSGTGNSPLHF TGTGCCAGCTCCGGGACAGGGAATTCACCCCTCCACTTT
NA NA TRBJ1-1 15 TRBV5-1 CASSLVTGTSAKAFF TGCGCCAGCAGCTTGGTAACAGGGACATCGGCAAAGGCTTTCTTT
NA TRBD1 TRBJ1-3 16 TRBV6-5 CASSYSRTGSGNTIYF TGTGCCAGCAGTTACTCTCGGACAGGGTCTGGAAACACCATATATTTT
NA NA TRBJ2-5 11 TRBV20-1 CSVRVRETQYF TGCAGTGTCCGGGTTCGGGAGACCCAGTACTTC
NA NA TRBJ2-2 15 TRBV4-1 CASSLYVQGTGELFF TGCGCCAGCAGCCTCTATGTCCAGGGGACCGGGGAGCTGTTTTTT
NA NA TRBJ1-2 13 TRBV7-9 CASSLDGPFGYTF TGTGCCAGCAGCCTAGACGGTCCCTTTGGCTACACCTTC
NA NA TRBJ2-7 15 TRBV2 CASSLYGTLSYEQYF TGTGCCAGCAGTCTATACGGGACATTGAGCTACGAGCAGTACTTC
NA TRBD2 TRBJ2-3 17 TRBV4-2 CASSLSPSGGTTDTQYF TGTGCCAGCAGCTTGAGCCCTAGCGGGGGGACCACAGATACGCAGTATTTT
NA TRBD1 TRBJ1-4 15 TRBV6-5 CASRSQGQGGEKLFF TGTGCCAGCAGGAGTCAAGGACAGGGCGGTGAAAAACTGTTTTTT